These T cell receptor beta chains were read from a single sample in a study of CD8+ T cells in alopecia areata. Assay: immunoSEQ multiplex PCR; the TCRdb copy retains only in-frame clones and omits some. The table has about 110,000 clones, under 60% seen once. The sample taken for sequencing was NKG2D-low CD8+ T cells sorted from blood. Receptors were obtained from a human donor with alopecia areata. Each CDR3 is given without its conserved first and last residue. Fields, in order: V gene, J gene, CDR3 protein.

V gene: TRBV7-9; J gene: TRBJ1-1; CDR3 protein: ASSLAGAEAF
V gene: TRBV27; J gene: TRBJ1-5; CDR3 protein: ASSLGVNQPQH
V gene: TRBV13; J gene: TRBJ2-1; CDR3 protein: ASSLGGGDHRF
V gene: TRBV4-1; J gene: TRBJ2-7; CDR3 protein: ASSPEGASYEQY
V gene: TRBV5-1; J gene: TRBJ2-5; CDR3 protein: ASSLPPTGSQETQY
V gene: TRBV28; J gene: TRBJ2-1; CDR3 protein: ASSSFPARGSYNEQF
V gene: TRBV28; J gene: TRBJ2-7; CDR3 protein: ASRITGTSSYEQY
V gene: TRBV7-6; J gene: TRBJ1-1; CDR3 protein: ASRPPGANTEAF
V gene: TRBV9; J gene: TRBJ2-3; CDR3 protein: ASSVNEDTQY
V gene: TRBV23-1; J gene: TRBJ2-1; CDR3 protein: ASSPYRAMVIHEQF
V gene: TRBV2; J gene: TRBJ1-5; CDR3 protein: ASSDPPRQGGNQPQH
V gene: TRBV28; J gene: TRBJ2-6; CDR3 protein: ASSGYRDRGRGANVLT
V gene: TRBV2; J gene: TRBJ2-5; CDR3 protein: ASRGLETQY
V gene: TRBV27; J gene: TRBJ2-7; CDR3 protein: ASSPGLAGAYEQY
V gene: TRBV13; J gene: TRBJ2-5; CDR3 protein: ASSLAGEGETQY
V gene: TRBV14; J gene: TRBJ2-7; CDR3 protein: ASSQEAGSYSYEQY
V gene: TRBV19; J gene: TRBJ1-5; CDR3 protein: ASSMEGTLEH
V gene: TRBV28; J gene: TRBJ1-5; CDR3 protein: ASSLGQPQH
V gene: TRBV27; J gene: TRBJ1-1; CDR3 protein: ASSFLGSGAEAF
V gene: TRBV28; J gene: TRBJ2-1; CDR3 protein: ASSFVYNEQF
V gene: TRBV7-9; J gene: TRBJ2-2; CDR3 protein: ASSEPAGTTGELF
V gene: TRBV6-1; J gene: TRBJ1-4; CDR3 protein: ASSDYQGRSV
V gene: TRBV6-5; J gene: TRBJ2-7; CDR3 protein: ASSVIRDSSYEQY
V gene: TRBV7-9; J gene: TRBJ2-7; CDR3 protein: ASSGLAGVFHEQY
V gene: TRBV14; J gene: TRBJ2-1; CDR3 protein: ASSQDSRQF
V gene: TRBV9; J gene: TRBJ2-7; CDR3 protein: ASSEEQGVSYEQY
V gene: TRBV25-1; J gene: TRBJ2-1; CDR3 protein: ASSESLRGLEQF
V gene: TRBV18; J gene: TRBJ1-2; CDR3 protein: ASSPQGGISADRI
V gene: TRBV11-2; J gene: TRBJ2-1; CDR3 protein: ASVPQGQPYNEQF
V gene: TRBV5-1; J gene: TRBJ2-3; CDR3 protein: ASSLESASAHTDTQY
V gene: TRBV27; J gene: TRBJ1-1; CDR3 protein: ASSLSIRGPMNTEAF
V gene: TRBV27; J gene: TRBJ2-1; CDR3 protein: ASSFSSDNEQF
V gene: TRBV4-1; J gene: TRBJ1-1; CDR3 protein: ASSQAQGADTEAF
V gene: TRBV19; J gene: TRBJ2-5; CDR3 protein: ASGLAVGETQY
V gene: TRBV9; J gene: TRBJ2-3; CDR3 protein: ASSARLAGDPDTQY
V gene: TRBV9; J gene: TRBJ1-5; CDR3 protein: ASRDRARQPQH
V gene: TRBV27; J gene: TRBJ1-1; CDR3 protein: ASSPLERIEAF
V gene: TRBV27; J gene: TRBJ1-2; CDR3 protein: ASSPTGNPNYGYT
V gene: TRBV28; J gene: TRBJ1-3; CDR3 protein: ASSPGVNIGNTIY
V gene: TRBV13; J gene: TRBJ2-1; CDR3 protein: ASSETSREQF
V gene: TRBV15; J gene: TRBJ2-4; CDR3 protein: ATSRAGIIAKNIQY
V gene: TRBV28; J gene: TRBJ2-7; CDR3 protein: ASSFTSVAYEQY
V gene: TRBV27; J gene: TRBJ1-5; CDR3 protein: ASSLRQAAQPQH
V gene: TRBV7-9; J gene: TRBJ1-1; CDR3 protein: ASRLLGVGTEAF
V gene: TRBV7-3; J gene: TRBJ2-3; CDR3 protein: ASSERGPDTQY
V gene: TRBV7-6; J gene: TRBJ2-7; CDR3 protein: ASSAQGGLSSYEQY
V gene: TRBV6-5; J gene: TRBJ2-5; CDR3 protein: ATVGRAWSETQY
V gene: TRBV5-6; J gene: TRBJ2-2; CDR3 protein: ASSFGIGGTGELF
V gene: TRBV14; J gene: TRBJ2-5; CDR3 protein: ASSQPTGIETQY
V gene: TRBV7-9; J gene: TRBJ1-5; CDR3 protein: ASSSSRIHNQPQH
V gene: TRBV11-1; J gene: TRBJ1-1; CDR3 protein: ASSFGGMGTEAF
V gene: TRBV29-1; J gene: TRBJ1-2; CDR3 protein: SADVGYDGYT
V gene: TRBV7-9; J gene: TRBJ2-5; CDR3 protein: ASSLAETQY
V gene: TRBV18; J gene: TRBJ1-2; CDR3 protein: ASSPGQGAPGYT
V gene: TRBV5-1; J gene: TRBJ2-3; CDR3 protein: ASSLGDTQY
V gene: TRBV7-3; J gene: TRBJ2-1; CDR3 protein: ASSLTSGRARDEQF
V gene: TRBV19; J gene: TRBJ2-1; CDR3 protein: ASSIGGGSSNNEQF
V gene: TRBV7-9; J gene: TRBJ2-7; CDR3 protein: ASTTGGNYEQY
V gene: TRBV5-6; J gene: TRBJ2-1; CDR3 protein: ASSLGAENYNEQF
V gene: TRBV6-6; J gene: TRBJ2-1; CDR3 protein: ASSYWPETSYNEQF